Sequencing of this TCR beta chain was carried out in a study of cytomegalovirus exposure and HLA in healthy donors (dated by TCRdb to 2017 to 2019). About the study as a whole: In an earlier analysis of some 610 of the donors, 276 Gb of sequence data and 117 million unique TCR beta sequences from roughly 200 million T cells were reported. All discovery cohort repertoires had been generated using a single sequencing platform. The genetic ancestry cluster associated with self-reported Caucasian donors included 80% to 90% of the roughly 380 genotyped donors. Among some 410 genotyped donors of the cohort, an average of roughly 240,000 unique TCR beta nucleotide sequences were sequenced per donor, about a sixth of them non-productive. The study used immunosequencing to profile the T cell repertoires of approximately 690 subjects and linked those repertoires to cytomegalovirus serostatus. To study patterns of TCR occurrence, a later analysis re-analyzed previously published TCR beta repertoires from several hundred donors and added high-resolution HLA genotyping. The number of donors typed differed by locus, with about 629-630 for A, B, C, DRB1 and DQB1, about 500 for DQA1, about 610 for DPA1, and some 440 for DPB1. In an earlier analysis of 500 to 650 of the donors, high-throughput TCR beta sequencing was used to judge whether each TCR beta V gene segment behaved as functional or pseudogenic. Approximately 310 gigabases of sequencing data and tens of millions of unique TCR sequences were included in an early release covering around 600 HLA-typed donors. HLA typing covered class I and class II loci at four-digit resolution. In a later genetic analysis, genome-wide SNP genotypes for about 65% of the 666 donors were used, and that subset was treated as a discovery cohort. The aim of the study was to test whether cataloging public T cell receptors could identify signatures of past pathogen exposure. Roughly 5 DR-DQ haplotypes were handled as single units for association and clustering, since linkage in the cohort was strong. Along with the roughly 670-subject first cohort, a separate validation cohort of roughly 110 different subjects was used. Rather than drawing on any new phenotypic data, the later analysis identified candidate immune exposures from TCR beta sequences and the way those sequences occurred across donors. The study combined high-throughput TCR immunosequencing, statistical association of individual TCRs with disease status, and machine learning to predict cytomegalovirus infection status. Donor age, sex, ethnicity and CMV serostatus were compiled together with the repertoire data. Here is what the overall study found, with its caveats: Correlated functional status among segregating V segments might be attributable to linkage disequilibrium, but an unknown experimental factor could not be ruled out. Some IMGT-functional V segments, including TRBV6-2 and TRBV6-3, could not be distinguished by the 87-base-pair reads and were therefore excluded. In a later genetic analysis, a missense DCLRE1C variant was associated with V-gene and J-gene trimming of TCR beta chains, and the association was replicated in an independent cohort. This cohort had only TCR beta chains sequenced, and the lack of alpha or paired-chain data limited which features could be detected. In an earlier analysis of 450 to 750 of the donors, most TCR beta V segments appeared in productive rearrangements about 87% or about 30% of the time, broadly matching IMGT annotations. In vitro tests confirmed that a few of the cytomegalovirus-associated TCR beta chains recognize cytomegalovirus antigens. A later analysis found that most CMV-associated TCR beta chains appeared HLA-restricted, with HLA associations seemingly driven largely by CMV exposure. A later genetic analysis reported fewer N-insertions in productive TCRs among donors in an Asian-associated ancestry cluster than the roughly 700-donor mean. In a later analysis, the rate of TCR association differed among HLA loci, with DRB1 alleles having the most associated TCRs and HLA-C alleles having the fewest. The classifier was reported to diagnose cytomegalovirus status with high specificity and sensitivity in both the original and validation cohorts. CMV serostatus was the only immune exposure information available for the cohort. Compared with equally common non-associated chains, HLA-associated TCR beta chains in a later analysis were more clonally expanded and had lower generation probabilities. Because counts were too low, roughly 18 rarely observed V segments, including chromosome 9 orphons, were left out of the earlier analysis of approximately 500 of the donors. A later analysis associated approximately 17,000 TCR beta sequences with specific HLA alleles at a false discovery rate of 0.05. A later analysis reported that several top co-occurrence clusters appeared linked to parvovirus B19, influenza, CMV and Epstein-Barr virus. Most TCR sequences were observed very rarely across donors, whereas some public TCRs were present in many individuals. Roughly uniform sequencing depth across donors was assumed in presence/absence analyses, although this assumption may not hold. A cluster of highly shared sequence variants was judged likely to be a technical artifact of the sequencing pipeline. The study gave a list of around 170 TCR beta chains associated with cytomegalovirus. HLA typing was unavailable for some donors at each locus, so association tests used only the typed subset. The authors suggested that the approach could potentially be generalized to other disease states and immunological phenotypes. A further reported finding was that TCR beta sequences accurately predicted the HLA-A and HLA-B alleles for most subjects in the first cohort. When HLA alleles, especially DR and DQ, strongly co-occurred, attributing TCR associations to individual alleles was difficult.

Libraries were built with the immunoSEQ multiplex PCR assay. A mixture of 60 forward primers for TCR Vbeta segments and 13 reverse primers for TCR Jbeta segments was used in the multiplex PCR. The CDR3 region of rearranged TCR beta genes was amplified from genomic DNA by a multiplex PCR assay. The amplified TCR beta libraries were sequenced on the Illumina HiSeq System as 87-base-pair reads. The study's own analysis went as follows. In a later analysis, roughly 80 million unique TCR beta chains were counted across the 500 to 700 repertoires, and about 9.9 million of these chains were shared by at least two donors. Raw reads were error-corrected and collapsed into unique sequences with a nearest-neighbor algorithm that merged closely related sequences to remove PCR and sequencing errors. To assign V, D and J gene segments, CDR3 sequences were aligned to IMGT reference sequences. For a sequence to be retained, a match of at least six nucleotides was required to both a V gene segment and a J gene segment. Rearrangements were classified as productive when the CDR3 lacked stop codons and remained in frame with V and J, and all other rearrangements were classified as non-productive. Following IMGT convention, CDR3 was defined as the stretch from the second conserved V-encoded cysteine to the conserved J-encoded phenylalanine. The earlier analysis of about 570 of the donors excluded any sequence lacking an unambiguous match to a single V gene segment. An earlier analysis of around 600 of the donors classified V segments as functional when productive rearrangements were above 56.7% and as segregating when the standard deviation between donors was above 5%. A statistical classification framework was built to diagnose cytomegalovirus status from the catalog of TCR beta chain sequences. V and J gene assignment, in a later analysis, came from comparing TCR nucleotide sequences with IMGT/GENE-DB human TR gene sequences. In a later analysis, CDR3 sequences and most-parsimonious VDJ recombination scenarios were assigned using the TCRdist pipeline. A later analysis defined each TCR beta chain by its CDR3 amino acid sequence plus V-gene family, and excluded reads lacking a unique V-gene family. To address suspected cross-contamination and a sequencing artifact, a later analysis removed a few hundred highly shared, low-generation-probability nucleotide sequences. In a later analysis, a clonal expansion index for each public chain was calculated from normalized within-repertoire ranks of inferred template counts. A later analysis computed generation probabilities with a VDJ recombination model fitted to out-of-frame rearrangements, and checked the results against IGoR. In a later analysis, hypergeometric tests were used to score TCR-TCR, TCR-HLA and TCR-CMV co-occurrence, with a repertoire-size bias correction applied to TCR pairs. In a later analysis, false discovery rates were estimated by permuting HLA or CMV assignments 20 times. In a later analysis, co-occurring TCRs were grouped with DBSCAN, and TCRdist sequence similarity was added when clustering was performed within HLA-allele-positive subsets. Repertoires with fewer than 30,000 or more than 120,000 public chains, plus five repertoires with anomalous nucleotide sharing, were excluded from co-occurrence clustering. TCRdb took this table from immuneACCESS and kept in-frame rearrangements with V and J called. Such tables lack part of the clones; where checked against another copy, unresolved V genes explain under half of the gap, and the rest is unexplained. V, J and clone size reflect that table, while D and trimming were determined from the DNA. In all, the sample holds 130,000 to 150,000 clones, and 74% of those were seen once. The ten largest account for 4.3% of the sample.

The cohort consisted of 650 to 850 healthy bone marrow donors. At the time of sampling, all cohort members were nominally healthy, though unrecorded immune exposures were likely present. The donor tested CMV seropositive, placing the donor among the approximately 290 seropositive members of the cohort. Each donor provided a peripheral blood sample, and peripheral blood mononuclear cells were used for TCR beta sequencing. Genomic DNA was extracted from the blood cell samples with the Qiagen DNeasy Blood Extraction Kit. The CDR3, cysteine through phenylalanine, is 16 amino acids long. Only the CDR3 region is kept as DNA, spanning 48 bases read in frame from base 1. Taken from the germline V gene, the CDR1 and CDR2 loops are SGDLS and YYNGEE. V lost 4 bases and J lost 9 bases, and the count of bases not matched to a germline gene is 10. In its sample, this clone was seen a few times. Its recognized antigen is unknown. Base qualities are not provided; no much larger clone lies one nucleotide away.

The sample comprised PBMCs. The source is a man aged 18 to 35 in good health and CMV-seropositive. The chain is assembled from TRBV9 and TRBJ2-4, and 13 bases in between align with TRBD2. The DNA sequence is as follows: TGTGCCAGCAGCTCCTCCGGACTAGCGGGAGTTAGCATTCAGTACTTC. This yields the protein CASSSSGLAGVSIQYF.